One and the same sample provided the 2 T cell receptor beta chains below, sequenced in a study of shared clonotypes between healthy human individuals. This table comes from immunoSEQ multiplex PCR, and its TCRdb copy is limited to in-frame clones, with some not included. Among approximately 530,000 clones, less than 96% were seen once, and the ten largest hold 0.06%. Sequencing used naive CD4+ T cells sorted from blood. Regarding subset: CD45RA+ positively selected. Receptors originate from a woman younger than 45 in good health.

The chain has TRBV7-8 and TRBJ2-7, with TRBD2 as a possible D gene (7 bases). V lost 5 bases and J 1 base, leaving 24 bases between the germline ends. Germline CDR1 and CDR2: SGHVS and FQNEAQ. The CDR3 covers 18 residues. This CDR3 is CASSPGASSGVISYEQYF. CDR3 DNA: TGTGCCAGCAGCCCGGGGGCTTCTAGCGGAGTTATATCCTACGAGCAGTACTTC. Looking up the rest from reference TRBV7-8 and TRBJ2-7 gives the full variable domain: GAGVSQSPRYKVAKRGQDVALRCDPISGHVSLFWYQQALGQGPEFLTYFQNEAQLDKSGLPSDRFFAERPEGSVSTLKIQRTQQEDSAVYLCASSPGASSGVISYEQYFGPGTRLTVT.

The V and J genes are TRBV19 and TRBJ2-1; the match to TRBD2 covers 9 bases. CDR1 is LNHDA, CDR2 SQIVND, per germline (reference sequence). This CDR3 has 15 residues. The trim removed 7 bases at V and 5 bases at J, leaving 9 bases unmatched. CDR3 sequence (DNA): TGTGCCAGTAAAGAAAGACTAGCGGTAAACAATGAGCAGTTCTTC. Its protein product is CASKERLAVNNEQFF.